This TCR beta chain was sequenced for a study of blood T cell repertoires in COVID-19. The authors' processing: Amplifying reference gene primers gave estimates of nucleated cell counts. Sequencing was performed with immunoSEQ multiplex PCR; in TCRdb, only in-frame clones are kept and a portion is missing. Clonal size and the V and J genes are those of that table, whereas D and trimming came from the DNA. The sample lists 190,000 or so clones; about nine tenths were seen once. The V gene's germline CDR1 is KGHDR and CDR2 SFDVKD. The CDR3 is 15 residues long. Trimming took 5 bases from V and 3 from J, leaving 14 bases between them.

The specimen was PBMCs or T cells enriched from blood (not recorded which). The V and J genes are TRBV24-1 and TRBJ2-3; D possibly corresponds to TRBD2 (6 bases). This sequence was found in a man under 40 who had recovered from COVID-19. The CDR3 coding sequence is TGTGCCACCAGTGTCCCGGGACTTATAACAGATACGCAGTATTTT. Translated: CATSVPGLITDTQYF.